This note documents a single TCR beta chain sequence. Its matching antigen is unknown. These data come from a study of T-cell reconstitution after alpha-beta-depleted transplantation in children. Study-wide findings and caveats: Surviving recipient T cells and thymic progenitors accounted for the high day-60 TCRbeta diversity observed in some patients. It was newly produced T cells that mostly accounted for T-cell counts and diversity one year after transplant. At around two months after transplant, the alpha-beta T cells were reportedly derived from several hundred expanded clones that came from non-depleted graft cells.

Researchers prepared the TCRbeta library using unique molecular identifiers, the study reports. TCRdb reprocessed the PCR reads with MiXCR, giving one entry per CDR3 protein. The table lists fewer than 1 million distinct CDR3 sequences, 15% to 20% of them singletons. The CDR3 runs 18 residues. After removal of 4 bases from V and 8 bases from J, the junction contained 20 bases not matched to a gene. Germline CDR1 is SGHTA and CDR2 is FQGTGA. The TCR sequence derives from a male patient aged 10-17 years who had a stem cell transplant for acute lymphoblastic leukemia, so the T cells may come from the graft donor. Sequencing used PBMCs, mostly from graft donor cells, obtained 360 days after TCRalphabeta/CD19-depleted stem cell transplant. The chain employs TRBV7-3 and TRBJ2-1; the match to TRBD2 covers 7 bases. The CDR3 coding sequence is TGTGCCAGCAGCTCTTTTTTCCACGGGACTAAAAGGGGCGATGAGCAGTTCTTC. Residues: CASSSFFHGTKRGDEQFF.